This T cell receptor beta chain was captured in a study of blood T cell repertoires in COVID-19. Measured with immunoSEQ multiplex PCR; TCRdb has only the in-frame clones, and not every one. Of about 370,000 clones listed, just over 90% are singletons. With 1 base removed from V and 5 bases from J, the gap between germline ends came to 19 bases. The CDR3 consists of 17 residues. Germline assignment: CDR1 MNHNS and CDR2 SASEGT. Sample: PBMCs or T cells enriched from blood (not recorded which). V and J are TRBV6-1 and TRBJ2-3, with a weak D call TRBD2 (6 bases). The TCR originated in a middle-aged woman who had been exposed to COVID-19. The CDR3 reads CASSEVGRNLRKDTQYF. CDR3 DNA: TGTGCCAGCAGTGAAGTGGGGAGGAACCTGCGAAAAGATACGCAGTATTTT.